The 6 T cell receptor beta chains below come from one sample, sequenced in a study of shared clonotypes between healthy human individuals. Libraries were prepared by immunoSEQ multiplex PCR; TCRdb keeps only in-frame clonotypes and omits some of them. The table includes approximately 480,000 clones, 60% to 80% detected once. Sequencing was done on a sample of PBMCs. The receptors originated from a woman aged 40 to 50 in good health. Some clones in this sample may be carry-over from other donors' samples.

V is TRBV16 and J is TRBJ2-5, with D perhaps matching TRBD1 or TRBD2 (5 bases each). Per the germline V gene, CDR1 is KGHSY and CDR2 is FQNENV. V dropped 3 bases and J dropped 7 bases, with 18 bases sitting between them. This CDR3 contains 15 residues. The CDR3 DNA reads TGTGCCAGCAGCCATTTCGGAAGGGTTGGGGGGACCCAGTACTTC. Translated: CASSHFGRVGGTQYF.

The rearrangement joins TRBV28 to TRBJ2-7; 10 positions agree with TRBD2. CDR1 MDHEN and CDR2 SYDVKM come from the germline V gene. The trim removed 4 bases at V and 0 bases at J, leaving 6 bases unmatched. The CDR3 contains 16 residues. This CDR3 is CASSSLAGDSSYEQYF. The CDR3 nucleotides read TGTGCCAGCAGTTCGCTAGCGGGAGATTCCTCCTACGAGCAGTACTTC.

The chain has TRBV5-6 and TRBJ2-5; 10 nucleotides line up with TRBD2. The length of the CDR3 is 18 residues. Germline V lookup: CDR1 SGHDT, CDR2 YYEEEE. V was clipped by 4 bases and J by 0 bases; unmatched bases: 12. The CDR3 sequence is CASSPTSPTSGYQETQYF. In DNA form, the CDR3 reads TGTGCCAGCAGCCCTACCAGCCCGACTAGCGGGTACCAAGAGACCCAGTACTTC.

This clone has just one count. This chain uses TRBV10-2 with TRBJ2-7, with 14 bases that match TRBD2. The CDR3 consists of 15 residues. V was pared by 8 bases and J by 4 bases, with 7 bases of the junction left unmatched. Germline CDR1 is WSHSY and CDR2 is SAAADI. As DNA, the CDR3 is TGCGCCAGCCAACGACTAGCGGGAGGGCAATACGAGCAGTACTTC. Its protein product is CASQRLAGGQYEQYF.

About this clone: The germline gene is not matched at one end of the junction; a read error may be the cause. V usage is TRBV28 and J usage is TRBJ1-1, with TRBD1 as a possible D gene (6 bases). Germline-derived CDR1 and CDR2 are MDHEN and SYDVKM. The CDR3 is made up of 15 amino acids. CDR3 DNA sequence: TGTGCCAGCAGTTTAGGAGGGCTGTGGGTTAGGGGGAACGTCTTT. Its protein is CASSLGGLWVRGNVF.

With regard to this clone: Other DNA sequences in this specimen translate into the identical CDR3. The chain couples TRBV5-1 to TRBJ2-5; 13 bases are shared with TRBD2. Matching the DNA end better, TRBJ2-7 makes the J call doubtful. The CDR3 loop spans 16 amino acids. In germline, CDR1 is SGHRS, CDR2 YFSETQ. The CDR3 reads CASSPGLAGVAYEQYF. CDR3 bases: TGCGCCAGCAGCCCCGGACTAGCGGGGGTGGCCTACGAGCAGTACTTC.